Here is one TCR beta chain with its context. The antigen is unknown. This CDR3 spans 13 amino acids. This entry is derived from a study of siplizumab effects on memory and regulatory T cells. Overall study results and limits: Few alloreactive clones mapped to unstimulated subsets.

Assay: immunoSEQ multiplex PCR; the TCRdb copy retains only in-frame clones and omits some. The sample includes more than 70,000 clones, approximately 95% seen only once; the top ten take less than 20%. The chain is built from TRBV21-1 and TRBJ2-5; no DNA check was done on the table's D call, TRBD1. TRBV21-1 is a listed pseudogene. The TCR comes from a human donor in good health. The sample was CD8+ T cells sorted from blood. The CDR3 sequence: CASSRTAQETQYF. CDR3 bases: TGTGCCAGCAGTCGGACAGCCCAAGAGACCCAGTACTTC.